What follows are 21 T cell receptor beta chains derived from one specimen sequenced in a study of early T cells in non-severe SARS-CoV-2 infection. TCRdb redid the calling of the 5' RACE reads with MiXCR, one entry per CDR3 protein. The table lists fewer than 85,000 distinct CDR3 sequences, 13% of them singletons, with about 6.4% in the top ten. The material sequenced was whole blood. Receptors were obtained from an adult who was a healthcare worker with PCR-confirmed SARS-CoV-2 infection or an uninfected control (not recorded which).

This clonotype was seen a handful of times. V is TRBV18 and J is TRBJ2-5; tentatively, D is TRBD2 (6 bases). Germline-derived CDR1 and CDR2 are KGHSH and LQKENI. The CDR3 consists of 17 residues. V lost 3 bases, J lost 9 bases, and 26 bases lay in between. CDR3 DNA sequence: TGTGCCAGCTCACCGAACCGACCCGCGAATGGAGGGGAGGCCCAGTACTTC. This encodes CASSPNRPANGGEAQYF. The full variable domain, with the rest looked up from reference TRBV18 and TRBJ2-5, is NAGVMQNPRHLVRRRGQEARLRCSPMKGHSHVYWYRQLPEEGLKFMVYLQKENIIDESGMPKERFSAEFPKEGPSILRIQQVVRGDSAAYFCASSPNRPANGGEAQYFGPGTRLLVL.

The sample holds a few counts of this clonotype. The V gene is TRBV2, the J gene TRBJ2-3; 8 bases map to TRBD2. V lost 6 bases and J lost 4; bases outside the gene matches: 9. Germline CDR1 is SNHLY and CDR2 is FYNNEI. The CDR3 loop spans 15 amino acids. The CDR3 is CASRIGRAFADTQYF. The CDR3 DNA sequence: TGTGCCAGCAGGATCGGGAGGGCCTTCGCAGATACGCAGTATTTT.

This clonotype was picked up many times. J is TRBJ1-1 and V is TRBV7-9; D unresolved. The CDR3 runs to 14 residues. V was shortened by 6 bases and J by 6 bases, with 17 bases between the two germline ends. In germline, CDR1 is SEHNR, CDR2 FQNEAQ (reference sequence). Here the CDR3 reads CASSPVALSPEAFF. DNA of the CDR3: TGTGCCAGCAGTCCTGTCGCCCTCAGCCCTGAAGCTTTCTTT.

This rearrangement joins TRBV12-5 to TRBJ2-7; TRBD1 matches 9 bases. CDR1 LGHNT and CDR2 FRNRAP come from the germline V gene. With V trimmed by 3 bases and J by 5 bases, 14 bases remained unmatched. The CDR3 extends over 17 amino acids. The CDR3 protein is CASGFLHLTGGFHEQYF. CDR3 nucleotide sequence: TGTGCTAGTGGTTTTCTCCACCTGACAGGGGGATTCCACGAGCAGTACTTC.

This clonotype was observed a few times. V usage is TRBV4-1 and J usage is TRBJ2-1; D unclear. V was pared by 1 base and J by 8 bases, with 9 bases between. Germline V gene data show CDR1 as MGHRA and CDR2 as YSYEKL. The length of the CDR3 is 13 residues. CDR3 in amino acids: CASSQGVGDEQFF. The CDR3 coding sequence is TGCGCCAGCAGCCAAGGGGTTGGGGATGAGCAGTTCTTC.

This clonotype was counted a few times. The chain links TRBV7-2 to TRBJ1-2; 7 positions match TRBD1. J was trimmed by 2 bases and V by 5 bases; bases with no gene match: 5. There are 14 residues in the CDR3. In germline, CDR1 is SGHTA, CDR2 FQGNSA. CDR3 nucleotide sequence: TGTGCCAGCAGCGGAGAGACAGGGAACTATGGCTACACCTTC. Its protein is CASSGETGNYGYTF.

This rearrangement joins TRBV28 to TRBJ2-7; 11 bases are shared with TRBD2. Losses at the gene ends were 6 bases for V and 2 bases for J; bases not matched to a gene: 6. The length of the CDR3 is 15 residues. Germline lookup yields CDR1 MDHEN and CDR2 SYDVKM. The CDR3: CASRLSGRGTYEQYF. As DNA, the CDR3 is TGTGCCAGCAGACTTAGCGGGAGGGGTACCTACGAGCAGTACTTC.

V is TRBV29-1 and J is TRBJ1-2; the D gene is possibly TRBD1 (6 bases). Germline V CDR1 and CDR2: SQVTM, ANQGSEA. The CDR3 has 13 amino acids. The V end lost 6 bases, the J end lost 6 bases, and 17 bases lay between the germline ends. The chain's CDR3 is CSVELQGLHGYTF. Written as DNA, the CDR3 is TGCAGCGTCGAACTACAGGGACTCCATGGCTACACCTTC.

In this sample, this clonotype turned up a few times. The chain carries TRBV7-3 and TRBJ2-2; D is undetermined. V lost 1 base and J 0 bases, leaving 9 bases between the germline ends. The germline gives CDR1 SGHTA, CDR2 FQGTGA. There are 16 residues in the CDR3. The CDR3 DNA follows: TGTGCCAGCAGCTTAAGTCATGTTTCGAACACCGGGGAGCTGTTTTTT. It specifies CASSLSHVSNTGELFF.

Details on this clonotype: A much larger clone lies one base from this, so it may be a read error. The chain couples TRBV24-1 to TRBJ2-1; 7 bases align to TRBD1. Looked up from germline, CDR1 is KGHDR and CDR2 is SFDVKD. This CDR3 comprises 15 residues. The CDR3 protein is CATSDPQGTGNQQFF. In DNA form, the CDR3 reads TGTGCCACCAGTGACCCACAGGGGACGGGCAATCAGCAGTTCTTC.

This clonotype was detected a few times. The chain links TRBV7-2 to TRBJ2-3; D remains unclear. The V end lost 2 bases, the J end lost 2 bases, and 11 bases lay between the germline ends. The germline V gene has CDR1 SGHTA and CDR2 FQGNSA. This CDR3 is built from 15 residues. The CDR3 region is CASSLWMGNTDTQYF. In DNA, the CDR3 is TGTGCCAGCAGCTTATGGATGGGAAACACAGATACGCAGTATTTT.

DNA for the CDR3: TGTGCCAGCTCACGGCCCCTCAGTGGGAGCTCCTACGAGCAGTACTTC. Protein product: CASSRPLSGSSYEQYF. The J gene is TRBJ2-7, the V gene TRBV18; D might be TRBD2 (5 bases). The CDR3 has 16 residues. The V gene lost 4 bases and the J gene lost 0 bases, with 16 bases spanning the gap. Per germline, CDR1 KGHSH and CDR2 LQKENI.

This clonotype was seen a few times. The chain joins TRBV10-3 to TRBJ1-1; tentative D call: TRBD1 (5 bases). The V gene's germline CDR1 is ENHRY and CDR2 SYGVKD. The CDR3 consists of 13 residues. With 4 bases removed from V and 3 bases from J, the gap between germline ends came to 9 bases. CDR3 nucleotides: TGTGCCATCAGTGGTACGGGGGACACTGAAGCTTTCTTT. It translates to CAISGTGDTEAFF.

The genes are TRBV28 and TRBJ2-1, with 9 bases aligning to TRBD1. Germline V gene data show CDR1 as MDHEN and CDR2 as SYDVKM. This CDR3 has 14 residues. V lost 7 bases and J lost 7; bases outside the gene matches: 8. For the CDR3, the DNA is TGTGCCAGCACCCGGGACAGGGTAGGAAATGAGCAGTTCTTC. Its protein product is CASTRDRVGNEQFF.

This chain joins TRBV6-1 and TRBJ2-5; the D is unclear. Germline-derived CDR1 and CDR2 are MNHNS and SASEGT. The V and J ends lost 2 bases and 5 bases respectively, with 9 bases between them. The CDR3 loop spans 13 amino acids. CDR3 amino acids: CASSESFAETQYF. CDR3 DNA: TGTGCCAGCAGTGAAAGTTTCGCGGAGACCCAGTACTTC.

In its sample, this clonotype was seen a few times. The chain recombines TRBV9 with TRBJ2-2; D remains ambiguous. V lost 0 bases and J 6 bases, leaving 15 bases between the germline ends. Germline V gene lookup returns CDR1 SGDLS and CDR2 YYNGEE. This CDR3 has 16 residues. CDR3 sequence reads: CASSVGSPTGPGELFF. CDR3 DNA sequence: TGTGCCAGCAGCGTAGGATCCCCCACCGGGCCCGGGGAGCTGTTTTTT.

This clonotype was observed many times. CDR3 DNA sequence: TGCAGTGCTAGAGGCAGGGACGGAGCCTACGAGCAGTACTTC. Its protein is CSARGRDGAYEQYF. V is TRBV20-1 and J is TRBJ2-7; TRBD1 or TRBD2 may be the D gene (5 bases each). V was cut by 1 base and J by 2 bases, with 12 bases left in between. CDR3 size: 14 residues. Per the germline V gene, CDR1 is DFQATT and CDR2 is SNEGSKA (reference sequence).

There are many counts of this clonotype. The chain recombines TRBV7-9 with TRBJ1-2, with 7 nucleotides matching TRBD1. This CDR3 has 15 residues. The V segment lost 5 bases and the J segment 2 bases; nucleotides outside the gene matches: 8. Per germline, CDR1 SEHNR and CDR2 FQNEAQ (reference sequence). Here the CDR3 DNA reads TGTGCCAGCAGCCCACGGACAGGTGTAAACTATGGCTACACCTTC. This translates into CASSPRTGVNYGYTF.

In its sample, this clonotype ranks as medium-sized (0.01 to 0.1%). The chain has TRBV6-4 and TRBJ2-3, with 13 bases that match TRBD2. Germline CDR1 is MRHNA and CDR2 is SNTAGT. The CDR3 sequence is 16 residues long. With V trimmed by 3 bases and J by 4 bases, 4 bases remained unmatched. The CDR3 nucleotides read TGTGCCAGCAGTGAACTAGCGGGAGGGCCATCAGATACGCAGTATTTT. It yields the protein CASSELAGGPSDTQYF.

The genes are TRBV11-2 and TRBJ2-1; D may be TRBD2 (6 bases). Deletions cut 6 bases from V and 15 bases from J, with 15 bases between. The CDR3 extends over 11 amino acids. Germline assignment: CDR1 SGHAT and CDR2 FQNNGV. Here the CDR3 DNA reads TGTGCCAGCAGAACCAGGGAGGTTTTGTTCTTC. Translated: CASRTREVLFF.

This clonotype occurred a few times. The V and J genes are TRBV3-1 and TRBJ1-2; 9 nucleotides align to TRBD1. The germline gives CDR1 LGHDT, CDR2 YNNKEL (reference sequence). Trimming took 5 bases from V and 10 from J; bases not matched to a gene: 8. CDR3 size: 13 residues. This CDR3 reads CASSFRDREYYTF. DNA of the CDR3: TGTGCCAGCAGCTTCCGGGACAGGGAATACTACACCTTC.